These 18 T cell receptor beta chains came from one sample sequenced in a study of T cells in Graves' hyperthyroidism and ophthalmopathy. What was amplified from RNA transcripts were TCR beta CDR3 regions. A set of HTBI primers served as the primers for a first-round RT-PCR of the TCR CDR3. MiXCR, run by TCRdb on the multiplex PCR reads, gives a single entry per CDR3 protein. The sample shows roughly 700,000 distinct CDR3 sequences, 35% of them seen only once. Material: blood. The receptors here all came from a woman in her forties with Graves' hyperthyroidism.

This clonotype has at least ten counts. The CDR3 DNA sequence: TGTGCCAGCAGGGACAGGGGAAGGCACGGCTACACCTTC. Protein: CASRDRGRHGYTF. The chain combines TRBV12-3 or TRBV12-4 with TRBJ1-2; 9 nucleotides match TRBD1. CDR3 size: 13 residues. Trimming cost V 6 bases and J 8 bases; bases outside gene matches: 7.

This clonotype was counted many times. This chain connects TRBV7-8 to TRBJ1-4; D is unresolved. CDR3 length equals 13 residues. The germline V gene has CDR1 SGHVS and CDR2 FQNEAQ. V was trimmed by 1 base and J by 8 bases, leaving 8 bases between them. CDR3 DNA sequence: TGTGCCAGCAGCTTAGGACATAAGGAAAAACTGTTTTTT. It specifies CASSLGHKEKLFF.

The CDR3 DNA follows: TGTGCCATCCGCCGCGAGACCGGGGCCAACGTCCTGACTTTC. It specifies CAIRRETGANVLTF. This chain uses TRBV10-3 with TRBJ2-6; the D is unclear. Germline V CDR1 and CDR2: ENHRY, SYGVKD. The V end lost 8 bases, the J end lost 4 bases, and 12 bases lay between the germline ends. The CDR3 sequence is 14 residues long.

This clonotype has a handful of counts. J is TRBJ1-2 and V is TRBV10-3; D is ambiguous. Per the germline V gene, CDR1 is ENHRY and CDR2 is SYGVKD. This CDR3 is 16 amino acids long. Deletions cut 10 bases from V and 6 bases from J, with 27 bases between. This CDR3 is CASSPPGLRSFHGYTF. In DNA, the CDR3 is TGTGCCAGCAGCCCCCCCGGGCTGCGATCCTTTCATGGCTACACCTTC.

This clonotype was recorded at least ten times. This sequence joins TRBV7-9 and TRBJ1-2; 8 nucleotides match TRBD1. This CDR3 comprises 14 residues. Germline V gene lookup returns CDR1 SEHNR and CDR2 FQNEAQ (reference sequence). V gave up 5 bases and J gave up 4 bases; unmatched junction bases: 6. The CDR3 DNA follows: TGTGCCAGCAGCCTGACAGGGGCTAGCTATGGCTACACCTTC. It specifies CASSLTGASYGYTF.

CDR3 protein: CASSPERHDSYGYTF. In DNA form, the CDR3 reads TGTGCCAGCAGCCCGGAGAGACACGATTCTTATGGCTACACCTTC. V usage is TRBV7-8 and J usage is TRBJ1-2; no reliable D call. Germline loops: CDR1 SGHVS, CDR2 FQNEAQ. V shed 5 bases and J shed 5 bases, with 18 bases lying between them. The CDR3 consists of 15 residues.

The gene calls are TRBV7-2 and TRBJ1-2; D not certain. With 4 bases removed from V and 3 bases from J, the gap between germline ends came to 15 bases. The CDR3 covers 15 residues. Germline assignment: CDR1 SGHTA and CDR2 FQGNSA. The CDR3 DNA is TGTGCCAGCAGCTCCGGGGTCCCCTGGGACTATGGCTACACCTTC. This gives the protein CASSSGVPWDYGYTF. Filled out from reference TRBV7-2 and TRBJ1-2, the complete variable domain reads GAGVSQSPSNKVTEKGKDVELRCDPISGHTALYWYRQSLGQGLEFLIYFQGNSAPDKSGLPSDRFSAERTGGSVSTLTIQRTQQEDSAVYLCASSSGVPWDYGYTFGSGTRLTVV.

This clonotype showed up many times. The chain has TRBV15 and TRBJ1-5; TRBD1 is a possible D gene (5 bases). The CDR3 length is 13 residues. Trimming pared 0 bases from V and 7 bases from J, leaving 7 bases between. Germline V lookup: CDR1 LNHNV, CDR2 YYDKDF (reference sequence). The CDR3 loop is CATSRDRGQPQHF. The CDR3 DNA sequence: TGTGCCACCAGCAGAGATCGGGGCCAGCCCCAGCATTTT. Full variable domain (rest looked up from reference TRBV15 and TRBJ1-5): DAMVIQNPRYQVTQFGKPVTLSCSQTLNHNVMYWYQQKSSQAPKLLFHYYDKDFNNEADTPDNFQSRRPNTSFCFLDIRSPGLGDTAMYLCATSRDRGQPQHFGDGTRLSIL.

Only one count was recorded for this clonotype. Germline is not matched at one junction end, which may reflect a read error. The J gene is TRBJ1-2, the V gene TRBV11-2; no reliable D call. Germline V CDR1 and CDR2: SGHAT, FQNNGV. The CDR3 consists of 14 residues. In nucleotides, the CDR3 is TGCGCCAGCAGCCAAGGATCAGCTAACCATGGCTACACCTTC. Translating gives CASSQGSANHGYTF.

The V gene is TRBV9, the J gene TRBJ1-5; D not certain. V was clipped by 4 bases and J by 6 bases, with 5 bases between them. Germline V CDR1 and CDR2: SGDLS, YYNGEE. The CDR3 is 11 amino acids. The CDR3 protein is CASSPVQPQHF. CDR3 DNA: TGTGCCAGCAGCCCCGTTCAGCCCCAGCATTTT.

In its sample, this clonotype was seen a few times. The V gene is TRBV29-1, the J gene TRBJ2-6; D unresolved. CDR3 length: 13 amino acids. The V gene lost 5 bases and the J gene lost 4 bases, with 9 bases spanning the gap. Per the germline V gene, CDR1 is SQVTM and CDR2 is ANQGSEA. The chain's CDR3 is CSVRPMGANVLTF. The CDR3 DNA follows: TGCAGCGTTAGACCCATGGGGGCCAACGTCCTGACTTTC.

This clonotype was seen ten or more times. J is TRBJ1-2 and V is TRBV10-2; D not certain. This CDR3 contains 16 residues. The V end lost 0 bases, the J end lost 2 bases, and 13 bases lay between the germline ends. CDR1 WSHSY and CDR2 SAAADI come from the germline V gene. This CDR3 reads CASSESGVLGNYGYTF. The CDR3 region has the DNA TGCGCCAGCAGTGAGTCTGGAGTCCTTGGAAACTATGGCTACACCTTC.

This clonotype was picked up a small number of times. This sequence joins TRBV3-1 and TRBJ2-5; 7 bases map to TRBD1. The V gene's germline CDR1 is LGHDT and CDR2 YNNKEL (reference sequence). The length of the CDR3 is 14 residues. Trimming took 4 bases from V and 3 from J; bases not matched to a gene: 5. The DNA for the CDR3 is TGTGCCAGCAGCCGAGAGGGACAGAAAGAGACCCAGTACTTC. The encoded protein is CASSREGQKETQYF.

The chain uses TRBV7-2 and TRBJ2-3; the match to TRBD1 covers 8 bases. Trimming took 5 bases from V and 3 from J; bases not matched to a gene: 16. This CDR3 spans 18 amino acids. Germline loops: CDR1 SGHTA, CDR2 FQGNSA. Here the CDR3 DNA reads TGTGCCAGCAGCCCAAAGCCACCTCGACAGGGGTGGACAGATACGCAGTATTTT. Translated: CASSPKPPRQGWTDTQYF.

This clonotype was counted a few times. The CDR3 region has the DNA TGTGCCATACAGGGGGATGGGGCCAACGTCCTGACTTTC. This gives the protein CAIQGDGANVLTF. The gene calls are TRBV10-3 and TRBJ2-6, with 8 bases identical to TRBD1. There are 13 residues in the CDR3. Germline CDR1 is ENHRY and CDR2 is SYGVKD. After removal of 9 bases from V and 3 bases from J, the junction contained 1 base not matched to a gene.

Turning to this clonotype: A much bigger clone sits one base away, suggesting this may be a read error. The chain carries TRBV10-3 and TRBJ1-2, with D uncertain. V was cut by 3 bases and J by 3 bases, with 11 bases left in between. Per the germline V gene, CDR1 is ENHRY and CDR2 is SYGVKD. CDR3 length: 14 amino acids. CDR3 sequence: CAISEGPGDYGYTF. DNA of the CDR3: TGTGCCATCAGTGAAGGACCCGGCGACTATGGCTACACCTTC.

This chain connects TRBV20-1 to TRBJ1-2, with D tentatively TRBD1 (5 bases). Germline values: CDR1 DFQATT, CDR2 SNEGSKA (reference sequence). The CDR3 has 15 residues. V lost 0 bases, J lost 7 bases, and 18 bases lay in between. The CDR3 DNA reads as TGCAGTGCTAGAGATGCTCGGGCTCAGGGCGGTGGCTACACCTTC. Translating it yields CSARDARAQGGGYTF.

This clonotype was observed a few times. The J gene is TRBJ1-1, the V gene TRBV7-2; TRBD1 might be the D (5 bases). The germline V and J ends were trimmed by 3 bases and 6 bases, with 14 bases remaining between them. The CDR3 loop spans 14 amino acids. Germline lookup yields CDR1 SGHTA and CDR2 FQGNSA. The CDR3 reads CASSFYPGTSEAFF. CDR3 DNA sequence: TGTGCCAGCAGCTTCTATCCAGGGACTTCTGAAGCTTTCTTT.